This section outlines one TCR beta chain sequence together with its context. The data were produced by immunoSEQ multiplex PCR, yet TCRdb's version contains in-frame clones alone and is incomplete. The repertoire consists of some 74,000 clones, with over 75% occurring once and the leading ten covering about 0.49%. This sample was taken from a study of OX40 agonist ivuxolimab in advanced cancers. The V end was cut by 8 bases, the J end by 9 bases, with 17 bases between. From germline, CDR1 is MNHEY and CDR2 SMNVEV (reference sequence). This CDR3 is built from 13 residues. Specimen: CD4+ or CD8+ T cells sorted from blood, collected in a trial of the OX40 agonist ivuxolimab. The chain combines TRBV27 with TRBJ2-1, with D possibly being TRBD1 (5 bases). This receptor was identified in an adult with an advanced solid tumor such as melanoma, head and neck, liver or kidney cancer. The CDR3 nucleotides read TGTGCCAGCCAAAGAATACAGGAGACTGAGCAGTTCTTC. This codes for CASQRIQETEQFF.